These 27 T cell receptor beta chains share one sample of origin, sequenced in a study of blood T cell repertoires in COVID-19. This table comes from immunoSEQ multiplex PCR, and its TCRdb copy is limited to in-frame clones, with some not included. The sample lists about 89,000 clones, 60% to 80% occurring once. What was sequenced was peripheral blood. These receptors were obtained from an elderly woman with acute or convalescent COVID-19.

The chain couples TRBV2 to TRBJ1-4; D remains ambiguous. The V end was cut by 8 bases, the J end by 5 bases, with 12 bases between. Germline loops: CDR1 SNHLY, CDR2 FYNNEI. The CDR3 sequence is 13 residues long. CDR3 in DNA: TGTGCCAGCGGCCGCTTGGGCAATGAAAAACTGTTTTTT. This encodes CASGRLGNEKLFF.

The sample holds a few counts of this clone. CDR3 residues: CASSRGTGGANTEAFF. The DNA for the CDR3 is TGTGCCAGCTCCCGGGGGACAGGTGGAGCCAACACTGAAGCTTTCTTT. The rearrangement links TRBV18 to TRBJ1-1, with 8 positions matching TRBD1. Trimming cost V 6 bases and J 2 bases; bases outside gene matches: 11. This CDR3 has 16 residues. In germline, CDR1 is KGHSH, CDR2 LQKENI.

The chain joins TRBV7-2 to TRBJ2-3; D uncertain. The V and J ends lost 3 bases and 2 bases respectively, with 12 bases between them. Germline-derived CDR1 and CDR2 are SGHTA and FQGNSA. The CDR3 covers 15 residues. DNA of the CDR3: TGTGCCAGCAGCTTTGTCGCGGATAACACAGATACGCAGTATTTT. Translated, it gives CASSFVADNTDTQYF. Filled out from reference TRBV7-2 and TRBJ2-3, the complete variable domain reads GAGVSQSPSNKVTEKGKDVELRCDPISGHTALYWYRQSLGQGLEFLIYFQGNSAPDKSGLPSDRFSAERTGGSVSTLTIQRTQQEDSAVYLCASSFVADNTDTQYFGPGTRLTVL.

Here the CDR3 DNA reads TGTGCCAGCAGCCGGACAGACAACTCACCCCTCCACTTT. Residues: CASSRTDNSPLHF. The chain is built from TRBV7-3 and TRBJ1-6; D is possibly TRBD1 (6 bases). The germline CDR1 and CDR2 sequences are SGHTA and FQGTGA. Trimming pared 5 bases from V and 10 bases from J, leaving 12 bases between. The CDR3 extends over 13 amino acids.

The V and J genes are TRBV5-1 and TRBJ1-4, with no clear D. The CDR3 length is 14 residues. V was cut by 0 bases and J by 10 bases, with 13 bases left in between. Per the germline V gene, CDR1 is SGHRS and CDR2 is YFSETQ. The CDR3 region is CASSLAVDRGKLFF. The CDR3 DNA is TGCGCCAGCAGCTTGGCCGTCGATCGGGGAAAACTGTTTTTT.

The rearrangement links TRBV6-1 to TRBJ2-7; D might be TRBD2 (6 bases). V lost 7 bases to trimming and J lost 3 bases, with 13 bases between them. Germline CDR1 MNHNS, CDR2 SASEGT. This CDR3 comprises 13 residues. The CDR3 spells CASTRDLIYEQYF. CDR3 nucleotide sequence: TGTGCCAGCACGCGGGACCTGATCTACGAGCAGTACTTC.

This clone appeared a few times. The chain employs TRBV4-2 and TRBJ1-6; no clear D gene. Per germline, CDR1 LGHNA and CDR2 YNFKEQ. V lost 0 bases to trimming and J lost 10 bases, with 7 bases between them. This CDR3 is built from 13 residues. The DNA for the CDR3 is TGTGCCAGCAGCCAAGATAGTTACTCACCCCTCCACTTT. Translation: CASSQDSYSPLHF.

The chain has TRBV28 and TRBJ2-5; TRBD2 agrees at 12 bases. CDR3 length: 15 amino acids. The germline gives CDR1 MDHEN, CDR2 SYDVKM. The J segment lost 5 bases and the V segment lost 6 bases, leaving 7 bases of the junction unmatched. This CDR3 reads CASSVTSGGVETQYF. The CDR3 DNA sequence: TGTGCCAGCAGCGTGACTAGCGGGGGAGTCGAGACCCAGTACTTC.

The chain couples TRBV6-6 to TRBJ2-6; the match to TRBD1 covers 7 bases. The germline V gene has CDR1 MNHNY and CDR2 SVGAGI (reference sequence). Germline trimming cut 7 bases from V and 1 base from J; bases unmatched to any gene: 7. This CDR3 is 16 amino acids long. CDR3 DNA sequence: TGTGCCAGCACCGACAGGGACCCGTCTGGGGCCAACGTCCTGACTTTC. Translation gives CASTDRDPSGANVLTF.

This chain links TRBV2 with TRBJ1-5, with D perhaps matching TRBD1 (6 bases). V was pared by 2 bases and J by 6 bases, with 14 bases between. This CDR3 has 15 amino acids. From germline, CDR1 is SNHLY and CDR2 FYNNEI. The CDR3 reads CASSENRERSQPQHF. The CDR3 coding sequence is TGTGCCAGCAGTGAAAACAGGGAACGGAGTCAGCCCCAGCATTTT.

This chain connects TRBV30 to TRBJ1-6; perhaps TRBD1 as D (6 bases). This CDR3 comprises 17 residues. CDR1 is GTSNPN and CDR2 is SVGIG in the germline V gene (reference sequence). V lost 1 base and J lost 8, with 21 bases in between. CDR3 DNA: TGTGCCTGGAGTGGGTTTACTTCTCAGGGGAATCATTCACCCCTCCACTTT. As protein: CAWSGFTSQGNHSPLHF.

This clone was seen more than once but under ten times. The CDR3 sequence is CASSRIPGVKHEAFF. CDR3 in DNA: TGCGCCAGCAGCCGAATACCTGGTGTTAAACATGAAGCTTTCTTT. The chain has TRBV5-1 and TRBJ1-1; no reliable D call. Germline V lookup: CDR1 SGHRS, CDR2 YFSETQ. V lost 4 bases, J lost 7 bases, and 20 bases lay in between. The CDR3 contains 15 residues.

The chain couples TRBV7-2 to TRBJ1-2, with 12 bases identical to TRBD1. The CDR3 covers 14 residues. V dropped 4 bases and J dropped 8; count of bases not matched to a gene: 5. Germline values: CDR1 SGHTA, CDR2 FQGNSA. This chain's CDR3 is CASSWGQGAWGYTF. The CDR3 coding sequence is TGTGCCAGCAGCTGGGGACAGGGGGCGTGGGGCTACACCTTC.

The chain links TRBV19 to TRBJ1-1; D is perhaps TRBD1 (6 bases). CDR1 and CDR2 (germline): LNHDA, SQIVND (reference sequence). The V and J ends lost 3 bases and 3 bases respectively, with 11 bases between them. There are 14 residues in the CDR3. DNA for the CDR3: TGTGCCAGTAGTATCAGGGGAGGGGACACTGAAGCTTTCTTT. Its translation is CASSIRGGDTEAFF. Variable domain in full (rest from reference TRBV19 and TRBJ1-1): DGGITQSPKYLFRKEGQNVTLSCEQNLNHDAMYWYRQDPGQGLRLIYYSQIVNDFQKGDIAEGYSVSREKKESFPLTVTSAQKNPTAFYLCASSIRGGDTEAFFGQGTRLTVV.

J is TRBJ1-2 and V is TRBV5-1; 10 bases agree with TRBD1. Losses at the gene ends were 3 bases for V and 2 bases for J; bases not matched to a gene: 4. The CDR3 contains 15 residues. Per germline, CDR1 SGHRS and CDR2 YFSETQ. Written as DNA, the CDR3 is TGCGCCAGCAGCTGGGGGACAGGGGTGAACTATGGCTACACCTTC. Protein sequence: CASSWGTGVNYGYTF.

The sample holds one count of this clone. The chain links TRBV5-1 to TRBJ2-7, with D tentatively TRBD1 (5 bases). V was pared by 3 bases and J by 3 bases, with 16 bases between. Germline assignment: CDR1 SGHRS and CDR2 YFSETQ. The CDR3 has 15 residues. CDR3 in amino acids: CASSYSTGYLYEQYF. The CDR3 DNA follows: TGCGCCAGCAGCTATTCCACAGGCTACCTCTACGAGCAGTACTTC.

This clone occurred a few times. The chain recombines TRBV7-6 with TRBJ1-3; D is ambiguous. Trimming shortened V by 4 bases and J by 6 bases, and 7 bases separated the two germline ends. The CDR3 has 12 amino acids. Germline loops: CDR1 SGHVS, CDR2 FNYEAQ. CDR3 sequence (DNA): TGTGCCAGCAGCTCGAGGGAAAACACCATATATTTT. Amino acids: CASSSRENTIYF.

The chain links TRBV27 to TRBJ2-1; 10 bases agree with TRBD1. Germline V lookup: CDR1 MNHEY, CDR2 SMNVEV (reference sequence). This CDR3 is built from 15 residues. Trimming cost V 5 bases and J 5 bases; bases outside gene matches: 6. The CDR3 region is CASSAGQGLDNEQFF. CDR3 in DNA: TGTGCCAGCAGTGCGGGACAGGGGCTCGACAATGAGCAGTTCTTC.

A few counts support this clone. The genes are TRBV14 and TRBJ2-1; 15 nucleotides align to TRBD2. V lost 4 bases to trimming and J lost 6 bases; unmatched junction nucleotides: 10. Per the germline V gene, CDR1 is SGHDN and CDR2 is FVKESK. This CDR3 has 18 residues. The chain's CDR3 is CASSLRTSGGAAANEQFF. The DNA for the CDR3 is TGTGCCAGCAGCCTTCGGACTAGCGGGGGGGCCGCGGCCAATGAGCAGTTCTTC.

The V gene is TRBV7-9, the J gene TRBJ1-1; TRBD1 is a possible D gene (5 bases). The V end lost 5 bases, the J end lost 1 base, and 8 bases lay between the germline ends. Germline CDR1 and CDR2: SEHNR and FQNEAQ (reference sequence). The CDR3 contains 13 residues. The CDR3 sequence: CASSPGGNTEAFF. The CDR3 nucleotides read TGTGCCAGCAGCCCCGGGGGGAACACTGAAGCTTTCTTT.

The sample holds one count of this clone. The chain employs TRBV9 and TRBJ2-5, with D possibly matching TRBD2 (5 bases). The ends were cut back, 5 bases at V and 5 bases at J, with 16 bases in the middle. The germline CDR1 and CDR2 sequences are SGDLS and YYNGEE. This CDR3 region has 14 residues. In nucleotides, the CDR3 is TGTGCCAGCAGTCTTTGGACTGACTCTGAGACCCAGTACTTC. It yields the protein CASSLWTDSETQYF.

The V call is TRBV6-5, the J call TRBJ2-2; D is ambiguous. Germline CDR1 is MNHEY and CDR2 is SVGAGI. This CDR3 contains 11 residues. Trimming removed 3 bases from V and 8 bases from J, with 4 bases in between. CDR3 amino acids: CASSYRGELFF. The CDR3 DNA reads TGTGCCAGCAGTTATCGGGGGGAGCTGTTTTTT.

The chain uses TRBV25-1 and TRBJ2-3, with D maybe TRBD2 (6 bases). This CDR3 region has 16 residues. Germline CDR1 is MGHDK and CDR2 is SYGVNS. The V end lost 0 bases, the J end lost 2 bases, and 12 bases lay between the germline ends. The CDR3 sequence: CASSEYKAGLTDTQYF. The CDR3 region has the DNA TGTGCCAGCAGTGAATATAAGGCGGGGCTCACAGATACGCAGTATTTT.

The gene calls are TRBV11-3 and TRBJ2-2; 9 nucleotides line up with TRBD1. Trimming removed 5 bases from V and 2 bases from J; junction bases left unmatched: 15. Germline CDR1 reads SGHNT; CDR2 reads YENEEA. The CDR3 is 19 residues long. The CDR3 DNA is TGTGCCAGCAGCCACCACGGACAGGGGAAGGGGATAAACACCGGGGAGCTGTTTTTT. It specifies CASSHHGQGKGINTGELFF.

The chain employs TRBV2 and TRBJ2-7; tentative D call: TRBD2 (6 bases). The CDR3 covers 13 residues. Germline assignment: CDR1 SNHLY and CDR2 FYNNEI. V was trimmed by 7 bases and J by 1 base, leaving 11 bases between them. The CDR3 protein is CASKVSGSYEQYF. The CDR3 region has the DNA TGTGCCAGCAAGGTTAGCGGATCCTACGAGCAGTACTTC.

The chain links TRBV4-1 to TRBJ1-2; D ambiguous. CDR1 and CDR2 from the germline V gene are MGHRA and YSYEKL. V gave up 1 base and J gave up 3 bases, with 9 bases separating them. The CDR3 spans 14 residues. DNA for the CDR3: TGCGCCAGCAGCCAAGCTGGCCTCGACTATGGCTACACCTTC. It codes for CASSQAGLDYGYTF.

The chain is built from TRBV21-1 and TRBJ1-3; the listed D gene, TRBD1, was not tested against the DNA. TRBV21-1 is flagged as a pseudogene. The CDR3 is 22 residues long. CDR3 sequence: CASSSRDRAPLVLVRTENTIYF. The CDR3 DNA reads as TGTGCCAGCAGCAGCCGGGACAGAGCCCCTCTGGTGTTGGTCCGAACTGAAAACACCATATATTTT.